This record covers a single TCR beta chain. The data belong to a study of shared clonotypes between healthy human individuals. Clones were sequenced by immunoSEQ multiplex PCR, and TCRdb holds only the in-frame ones, with some missing. The sample shows under 1,100,000 clones, roughly 70% of them seen only once. The CDR3 extends over 14 amino acids. Germline assignment: CDR1 MNHNS and CDR2 SASEGT. V was pared by 2 bases and J by 0 bases, with 5 bases between. Material: memory CD4+ T cells sorted from blood. Subset in this sample: CD45RA-negative fraction. The sequence came from a man aged 18-30 years in good health. The chain combines TRBV6-1 with TRBJ1-5; no reliable D call. The CDR3: CASSEQDSNQPQHF. The DNA of the CDR3 is TGTGCCAGCAGTGAACAGGATAGCAATCAGCCCCAGCATTTT.